This TCR beta chain comes out of a study of T-cell memory formation after mild COVID-19. In the study overall: TCR clusters largely stayed donor specific. Study-wide findings and caveats: Among contracting clones, CD4+ were mainly CM/EM and CD8+ enriched in EMRA.

TCRdb redid the calling of the 5' RACE reads with MiXCR, one entry per CDR3 protein. The sample has over 120,000 distinct CDR3 sequences; roughly a fifth are singletons. This clonotype appeared many times. Its antigen is unknown. The V segment lost 4 bases and the J segment 7 bases; nucleotides outside the gene matches: 18. Germline CDR1 is SGHAT and CDR2 is FQNNGV. The CDR3 is 20 amino acids. The V call is TRBV11-2, the J call TRBJ2-1, with TRBD2 matching 14 bases. This receptor was identified in an adult woman who had mild COVID-19 (a few samples of this study predate the infection). Cell type and time point are not known. Source material: PBMCs or a T cell subset sorted from them (not recorded which). CDR3 coding DNA: TGTGCCAGCAGCTCGGGACTAGCGGGAGTTCGAAGGACTGGGGAAAATGAGCAGTTCTTC. It translates to CASSSGLAGVRRTGENEQFF.